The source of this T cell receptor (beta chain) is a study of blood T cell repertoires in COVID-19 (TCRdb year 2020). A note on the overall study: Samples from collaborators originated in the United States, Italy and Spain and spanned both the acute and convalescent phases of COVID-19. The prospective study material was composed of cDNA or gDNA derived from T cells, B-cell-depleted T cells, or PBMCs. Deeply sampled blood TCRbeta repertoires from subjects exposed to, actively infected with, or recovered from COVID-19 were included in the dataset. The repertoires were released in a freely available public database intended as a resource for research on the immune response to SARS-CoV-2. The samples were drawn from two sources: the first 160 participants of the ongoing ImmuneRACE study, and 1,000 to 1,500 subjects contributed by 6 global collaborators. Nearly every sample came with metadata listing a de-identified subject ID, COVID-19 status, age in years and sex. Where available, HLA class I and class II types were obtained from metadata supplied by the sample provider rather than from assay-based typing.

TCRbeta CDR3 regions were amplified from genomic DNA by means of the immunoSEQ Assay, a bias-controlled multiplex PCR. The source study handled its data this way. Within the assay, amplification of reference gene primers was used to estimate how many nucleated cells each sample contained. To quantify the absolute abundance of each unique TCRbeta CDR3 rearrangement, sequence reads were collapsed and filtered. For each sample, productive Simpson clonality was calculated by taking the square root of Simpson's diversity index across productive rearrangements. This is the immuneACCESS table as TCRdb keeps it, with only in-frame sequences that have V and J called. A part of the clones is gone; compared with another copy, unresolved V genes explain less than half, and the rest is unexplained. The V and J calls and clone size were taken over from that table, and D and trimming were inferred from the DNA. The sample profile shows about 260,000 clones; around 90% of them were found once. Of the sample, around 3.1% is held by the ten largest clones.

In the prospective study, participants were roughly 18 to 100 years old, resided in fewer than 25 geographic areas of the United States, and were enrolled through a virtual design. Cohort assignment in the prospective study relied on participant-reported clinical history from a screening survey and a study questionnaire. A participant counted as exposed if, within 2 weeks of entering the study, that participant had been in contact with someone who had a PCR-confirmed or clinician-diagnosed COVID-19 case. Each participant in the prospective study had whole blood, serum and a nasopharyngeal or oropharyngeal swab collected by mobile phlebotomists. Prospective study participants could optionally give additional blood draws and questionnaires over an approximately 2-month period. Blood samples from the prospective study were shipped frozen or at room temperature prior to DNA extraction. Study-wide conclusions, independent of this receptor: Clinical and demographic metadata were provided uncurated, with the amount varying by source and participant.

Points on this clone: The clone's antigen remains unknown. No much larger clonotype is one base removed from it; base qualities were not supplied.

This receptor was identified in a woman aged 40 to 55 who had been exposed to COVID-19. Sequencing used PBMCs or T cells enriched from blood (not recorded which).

The bases are TGTGCCAGCAGCGGAGGGGACAGGGTGAACACTGAAGCTTTCTTT. Translated, it reads CASSGGDRVNTEAFF. The rearrangement combines TRBV11-2 with TRBJ1-1; TRBD1 lines up with 9 middle nucleotides. The junction shows trimming of 5 bases on V and 0 bases on J, and the gene matches do not reach 4 bases of it. From its cysteine to its phenylalanine, the CDR3 spans 15 amino acids. Solely the CDR3 DNA is kept, with 45 bases framed from the first base. Based on the germline V gene, the CDR1 and CDR2 sequences are SGHAT and FQNNGV.